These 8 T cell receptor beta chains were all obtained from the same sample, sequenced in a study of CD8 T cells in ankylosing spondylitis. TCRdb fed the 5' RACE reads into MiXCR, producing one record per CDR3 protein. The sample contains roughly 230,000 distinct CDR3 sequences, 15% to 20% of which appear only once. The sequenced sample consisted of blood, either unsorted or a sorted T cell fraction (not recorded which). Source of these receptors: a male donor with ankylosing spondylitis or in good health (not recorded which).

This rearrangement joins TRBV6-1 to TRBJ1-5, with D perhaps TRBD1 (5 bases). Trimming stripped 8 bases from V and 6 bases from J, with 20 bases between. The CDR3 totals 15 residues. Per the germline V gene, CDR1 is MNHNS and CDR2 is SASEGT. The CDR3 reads CASLPNQGSGQPQHF. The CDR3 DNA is TGTGCCAGCCTACCTAATCAGGGATCGGGTCAGCCCCAGCATTTT.

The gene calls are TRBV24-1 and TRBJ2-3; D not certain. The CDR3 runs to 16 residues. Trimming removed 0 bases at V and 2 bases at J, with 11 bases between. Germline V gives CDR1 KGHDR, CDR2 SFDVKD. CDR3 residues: CATSDLMGCTTDTQYF. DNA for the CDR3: TGTGCCACCAGTGATTTGATGGGCTGCACCACAGATACGCAGTATTTT.

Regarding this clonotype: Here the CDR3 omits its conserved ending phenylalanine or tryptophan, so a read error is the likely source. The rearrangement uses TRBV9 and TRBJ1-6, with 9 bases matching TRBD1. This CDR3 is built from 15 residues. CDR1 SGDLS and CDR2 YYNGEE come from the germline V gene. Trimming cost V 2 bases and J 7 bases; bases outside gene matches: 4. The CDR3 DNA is TGTGCCAGCAGCGTCTCCGGACAGGGGAATTCACCCCTCCACCTT. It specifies CASSVSGQGNSPLHL.

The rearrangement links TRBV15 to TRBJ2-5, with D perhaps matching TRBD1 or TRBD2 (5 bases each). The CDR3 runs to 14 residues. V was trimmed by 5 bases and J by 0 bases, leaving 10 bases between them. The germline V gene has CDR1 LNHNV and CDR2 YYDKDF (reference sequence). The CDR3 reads CATSLGDHQETQYF. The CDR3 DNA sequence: TGTGCCACCAGCCTCGGGGACCACCAAGAGACCCAGTACTTC.

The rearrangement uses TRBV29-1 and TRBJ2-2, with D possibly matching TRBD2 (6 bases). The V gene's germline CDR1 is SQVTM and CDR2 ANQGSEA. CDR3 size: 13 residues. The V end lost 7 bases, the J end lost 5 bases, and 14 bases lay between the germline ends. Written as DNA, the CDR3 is TGCAGCGGTCAGCGGGCCGCAACCGGGGAGCTGTTTTTT. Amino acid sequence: CSGQRAATGELFF.

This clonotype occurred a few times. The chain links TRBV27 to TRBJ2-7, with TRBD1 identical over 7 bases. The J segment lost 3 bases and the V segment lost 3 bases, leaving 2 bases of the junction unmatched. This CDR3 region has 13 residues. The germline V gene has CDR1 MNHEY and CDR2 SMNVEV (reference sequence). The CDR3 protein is CASSFYRGYEQYF. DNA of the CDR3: TGTGCCAGCAGTTTCTACAGGGGCTACGAGCAGTACTTC.

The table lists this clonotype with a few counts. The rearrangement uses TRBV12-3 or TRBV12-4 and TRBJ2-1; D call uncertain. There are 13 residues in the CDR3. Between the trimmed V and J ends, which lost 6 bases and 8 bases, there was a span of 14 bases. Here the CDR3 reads CASRTPPNDEQFF. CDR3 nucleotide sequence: TGTGCCAGCAGAACGCCCCCCAACGATGAGCAGTTCTTC.

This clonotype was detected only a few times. CDR3 residues: CASSQRPGLDFAEQFF. CDR3 DNA: TGTGCCAGCAGCCAACGACCGGGACTAGATTTCGCTGAGCAGTTCTTC. The rearrangement links TRBV11-2 to TRBJ2-1, with TRBD2 matching over 8 bases. The trim removed 5 bases at V and 9 bases at J, leaving 15 bases unmatched. The germline V gene encodes CDR1 SGHAT and CDR2 FQNNGV. The CDR3 runs to 16 residues.